The 28 T cell receptor beta chains below all came from one sample that was sequenced in a study of tumor-infiltrating lymphocytes in localized non-small cell lung cancer. The repertoire was sequenced with immunoSEQ multiplex PCR; TCRdb's copy has only in-frame clones and lacks some. The data show roughly 12,000 clones, with 65% to 75% seen just once and approximately 11% held by the top ten. The sequenced material came from uninvolved lung tissue not adjacent to the tumor. The receptors here all came from a human donor with non-small cell lung cancer.

CDR3 coding DNA: TGTGCCACCAGCAGGACAGGCGGGGCAACTGAAGCTTTCTTT. Translated, it gives CATSRTGGATEAFF. This sequence joins TRBV15 and TRBJ1-1; weak D call: TRBD1 (6 bases). CDR1 LNHNV and CDR2 YYDKDF come from the germline V gene (reference sequence). Trimming stripped 3 bases from V and 5 bases from J, with 13 bases between. The CDR3 consists of 14 residues.

This clone has a handful of counts. V and J are TRBV10-3 and TRBJ2-1; the match to TRBD2 covers 7 bases. The germline gives CDR1 ENHRY, CDR2 SYGVKD. V gave up 2 bases and J gave up 7 bases; unmatched junction bases: 5. The CDR3 totals 14 residues. This CDR3 reads CAISERGVWNEQFF. The CDR3, as DNA: TGTGCCATCAGTGAGCGGGGGGTCTGGAATGAGCAGTTCTTC.

V is TRBV28 and J is TRBJ1-2, with a possible D match to TRBD1 (5 bases). V gave up 2 bases and J gave up 0 bases, with 7 bases separating them. CDR3 length: 14 residues. CDR1 is MDHEN, CDR2 SYDVKM, per germline. DNA for the CDR3: TGTGCCAGCAGTTTAGGGACGGCTAACTATGGCTACACCTTC. This translates into CASSLGTANYGYTF.

The rearrangement joins TRBV10-2 to TRBJ2-1; 9 nucleotides match TRBD1. Germline V gene sequence: CDR1 WSHSY, CDR2 SAAADI. Germline trimming cut 0 bases from V and 4 bases from J; bases unmatched to any gene: 22. The CDR3 runs 22 residues. CDR3 nucleotide sequence: TGCGCCAGCAGTGAGTCACGGGGAACCGGGACAGGGTCTTTGTTGGGTTACAATGAGCAGTTCTTC. This translates into CASSESRGTGTGSLLGYNEQFF.

The chain joins TRBV5-1 to TRBJ1-2; 7 bases match TRBD1. The V gene's germline CDR1 is SGHRS and CDR2 YFSETQ. V shed 3 bases, J shed 6 bases, and the junction held 5 bases outside the gene matches. This CDR3 is built from 13 residues. Here the CDR3 DNA reads TGCGCCAGCAGCTATGACAGGGTCAATGGCTACACCTTC. Its protein product is CASSYDRVNGYTF.

The J gene is TRBJ2-2, the V gene TRBV11-3; 9 positions match TRBD1. Germline values: CDR1 SGHNT, CDR2 YENEEA. This CDR3 spans 16 amino acids. J was trimmed by 4 bases and V by 5 bases; bases with no gene match: 8. This CDR3 is CASSPGTGTFTGELFF. Written as DNA, the CDR3 is TGTGCCAGCAGCCCGGGGACAGGGACTTTCACCGGGGAGCTGTTTTTT.

V usage is TRBV7-8 and J usage is TRBJ1-1; 8 bases fit TRBD1. J was trimmed by 2 bases and V by 2 bases; bases with no gene match: 1. Germline CDR1 is SGHVS and CDR2 is FQNEAQ. The CDR3 runs 14 residues. CDR3 coding DNA: TGTGCCAGCAGCTTACCAGGGGGCAACACTGAAGCTTTCTTT. It codes for CASSLPGGNTEAFF.

This clone is medium-sized. The chain carries TRBV10-3 and TRBJ2-7; 8 bases are shared with TRBD1. V lost 4 bases to trimming and J lost 2 bases; unmatched junction nucleotides: 7. Germline values: CDR1 ENHRY, CDR2 SYGVKD. This CDR3 has 15 amino acids. The CDR3 loop reads CAISGQTGVPYEQYF. The CDR3 DNA follows: TGTGCCATCAGTGGACAGACAGGGGTTCCCTACGAGCAGTACTTC.

This CDR3 is CASRRDSLTYGYTF. Written as DNA, the CDR3 is TGTGCCAGCAGACGGGACAGCCTAACCTATGGCTACACCTTC. The chain has TRBV6-5 and TRBJ1-2; TRBD1 aligns across 7 bases. Trimming removed 6 bases from V and 4 bases from J; junction bases left unmatched: 8. Germline CDR1 is MNHEY and CDR2 is SVGAGI. The CDR3 covers 14 residues.

This clone was seen more than once but under ten times. The V and J genes are TRBV6-1 and TRBJ1-2, with no clear D. The CDR3 runs 13 residues. The germline V and J ends were trimmed by 7 bases and 1 base, with 10 bases remaining between them. Germline CDR1 MNHNS, CDR2 SASEGT. The CDR3 nucleotides are TGTGCCAGCAATAAGGAGGGTAACTATGGCTACACCTTC. Amino acids: CASNKEGNYGYTF.

The chain employs TRBV27 and TRBJ2-7; no firm D call. The germline gives CDR1 MNHEY, CDR2 SMNVEV (reference sequence). This CDR3 comprises 13 residues. Trimming shortened V by 3 bases and J by 0 bases, and 6 bases separated the two germline ends. The CDR3 coding sequence is TGTGCCAGCAGTTTCCCGGGCTCCTACGAGCAGTACTTC. Protein: CASSFPGSYEQYF.

This clone showed up just once. The rearrangement uses TRBV7-2 and TRBJ2-7, with 8 bases matching TRBD2. Germline values: CDR1 SGHTA, CDR2 FQGNSA. CDR3 length equals 15 residues. Unmatched junction bases numbered 4, after V lost 3 bases and J lost 0 bases. The chain's CDR3 is CASSFTGTSSYEQYF. DNA of the CDR3: TGTGCCAGCAGCTTTACCGGGACTAGCTCCTACGAGCAGTACTTC.

The chain recombines TRBV7-2 with TRBJ2-7, with 7 bases lining up with TRBD1. Germline V CDR1 and CDR2: SGHTA, FQGNSA. The CDR3 runs 13 residues. V lost 5 bases to trimming and J lost 2 bases; unmatched junction nucleotides: 3. CDR3 DNA: TGTGCCAGCAGCAAGGGGGCTACCTACGAGCAGTACTTC. It translates to CASSKGATYEQYF.

J is TRBJ1-2 and V is TRBV29-1, with 7 bases identical to TRBD1. CDR3 size: 11 residues. V lost 4 bases, J lost 7 bases, and 3 bases stayed unmatched. Germline values: CDR1 SQVTM, CDR2 ANQGSEA. For the CDR3, the DNA is TGCAGCGTTGGGGGACAGTTTGGCTACACCTTC. Translating gives CSVGGQFGYTF.

V is TRBV5-6 and J is TRBJ2-7; D remains unclear. CDR3 length equals 13 residues. Germline lookup yields CDR1 SGHDT and CDR2 YYEEEE. V was shortened by 1 base and J by 2 bases, with 7 bases between the two germline ends. DNA of the CDR3: TGTGCCAGCAGCTTGACGGAGACCTACGAGCAGTACTTC. This translates into CASSLTETYEQYF.

This chain joins TRBV4-1 and TRBJ2-7, with a tentative D call TRBD2 (5 bases). The V gene lost 1 base and the J gene lost 3 bases, with 13 bases spanning the gap. The CDR3 contains 15 residues. The germline CDR1 and CDR2 sequences are MGHRA and YSYEKL. The CDR3: CASSQGPSSGYEQYF. The CDR3 bases are TGCGCCAGCAGCCAAGGCCCTAGCTCCGGCTACGAGCAGTACTTC.

The rearrangement joins TRBV28 to TRBJ1-5; the match to TRBD1 covers 8 bases. J was trimmed by 7 bases and V by 5 bases; bases with no gene match: 16. This CDR3 contains 17 residues. Germline V gene data show CDR1 as MDHEN and CDR2 as SYDVKM. The CDR3 DNA is TGTGCCAGCAGTCTAAACTTCGGACAGGGCCTAGGACAGCCCCAGCATTTT. Translation gives CASSLNFGQGLGQPQHF.

This clone is termed medium-sized (0.01 to 0.1%). In nucleotides, the CDR3 is TGTGCCAGCAGCTTAGCGTCGGGATACGAGCAGTACTTC. Encoded protein: CASSLASGYEQYF. This chain connects TRBV11-2 to TRBJ2-7; possible D gene TRBD2, 5 bases. CDR3 length: 13 residues. CDR1 is SGHAT and CDR2 is FQNNGV in the germline V gene. Deletions cut 1 base from V and 4 bases from J, with 8 bases between.

This clone showed up just once. This chain connects TRBV11-2 to TRBJ1-2; D gene unclear. Trimming took off 3 bases at V and 6 bases at J, with 11 bases between the two ends. The germline V gene has CDR1 SGHAT and CDR2 FQNNGV. The CDR3 is 13 residues long. CDR3 loop: CASSLGDRNGYTF. The CDR3 DNA is TGTGCCAGCAGCTTGGGTGACCGAAATGGCTACACCTTC.

The genes are TRBV11-2 and TRBJ1-1; the D is unclear. This CDR3 has 12 amino acids. Trimming took off 1 base at V and 5 bases at J, with 5 bases between the two ends. Germline V gene lookup returns CDR1 SGHAT and CDR2 FQNNGV. In nucleotides, the CDR3 is TGTGCCAGCAGCTTAGTTCGGACTGAAGCTTTCTTT. Encoded protein: CASSLVRTEAFF.

This chain joins TRBV19 and TRBJ1-2; 7 nucleotides agree with TRBD1. V dropped 4 bases and J dropped 5; count of bases not matched to a gene: 10. The CDR3 has 15 residues. CDR1 LNHDA and CDR2 SQIVND come from the germline V gene (reference sequence). The CDR3 loop reads CASSRDRQGSYGYTF. DNA of the CDR3: TGTGCCAGTAGTAGGGATCGACAGGGTTCATATGGCTACACCTTC.

This clone is medium-sized in the sample. The chain couples TRBV29-1 to TRBJ1-1; 7 nucleotides align to TRBD1. The germline V gene encodes CDR1 SQVTM and CDR2 ANQGSEA. V shed 4 bases, J shed 7 bases, and the junction held 3 bases outside the gene matches. This CDR3 has 11 amino acids. CDR3 DNA sequence: TGCAGCGTTGCATGGGACAGTGAAGCTTTCTTT. Residues: CSVAWDSEAFF.

The CDR3 DNA sequence: TGTGCCAGCAGATACGACGAGGCAGGCTATGGCTACACCTTC. Translated, it gives CASRYDEAGYGYTF. The rearrangement joins TRBV5-6 to TRBJ1-2; D is uncertain. This CDR3 comprises 14 residues. CDR1 SGHDT and CDR2 YYEEEE come from the germline V gene. Trimming stripped 5 bases from V and 4 bases from J, with 15 bases between.

The sample holds a few counts of this clone. The chain joins TRBV12-1 to TRBJ1-2. TRBV12-1 is a known pseudogene. CDR3 length: 15 residues. The CDR3 DNA reads as TGTGCCAGCAGCTTTGCGGTTTTTTATCACTATGGCTACACCTTC. Its protein product is CASSFAVFYHYGYTF.

The count of this clone is one. The chain employs TRBV29-1 and TRBJ2-7; the match to TRBD1 covers 8 bases. Per the germline V gene, CDR1 is SQVTM and CDR2 is ANQGSEA. The CDR3 has 13 amino acids. V dropped 6 bases and J dropped 4; count of bases not matched to a gene: 8. The CDR3, as DNA: TGCAGCGTCGCCCAGGGGGCAGGGTACGAGCAGTACTTC. Translated: CSVAQGAGYEQYF.

The chain has TRBV5-1 and TRBJ2-3; D unclear. Trimming took 6 bases from V and 2 from J, leaving 10 bases between them. Germline CDR1 is SGHRS and CDR2 is YFSETQ. The CDR3 totals 13 residues. The CDR3 DNA reads TGCGCCAGCACCACTGGATACACAGATACGCAGTATTTT. Protein: CASTTGYTDTQYF.

The V call is TRBV6-5, the J call TRBJ2-7, with 9 bases identical to TRBD1. The CDR3 spans 14 residues. Germline V gives CDR1 MNHEY, CDR2 SVGAGI. V trimming: 8 bases; J trimming: 2 bases; junction bases outside the gene matches: 7. CDR3 sequence: CASESTGGPYEQYF. CDR3 nucleotides: TGTGCCAGCGAATCGACAGGGGGTCCCTACGAGCAGTACTTC.

CDR3 sequence (DNA): TGCGCCAGCAGCCTCGGGACTAACAATGAGCAGTTCTTC. Its protein is CASSLGTNNEQFF. This chain links TRBV5-1 with TRBJ2-1; TRBD2 matches 7 bases. This CDR3 is built from 13 residues. Germline CDR1 reads SGHRS; CDR2 reads YFSETQ. Trimming took 4 bases from V and 5 from J; bases not matched to a gene: 3.